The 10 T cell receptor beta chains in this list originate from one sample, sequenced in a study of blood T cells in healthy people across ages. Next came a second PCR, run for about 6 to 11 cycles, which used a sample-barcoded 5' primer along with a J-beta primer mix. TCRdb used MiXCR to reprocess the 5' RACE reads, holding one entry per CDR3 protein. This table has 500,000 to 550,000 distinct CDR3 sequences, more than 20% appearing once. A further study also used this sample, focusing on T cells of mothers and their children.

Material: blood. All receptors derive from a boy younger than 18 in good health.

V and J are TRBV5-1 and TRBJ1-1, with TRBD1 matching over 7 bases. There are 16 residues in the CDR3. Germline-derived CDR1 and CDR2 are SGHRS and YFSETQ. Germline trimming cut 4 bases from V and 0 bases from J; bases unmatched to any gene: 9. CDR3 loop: CASSLQGFSMNTEAFF. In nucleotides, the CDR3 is TGCGCCAGCAGCCTACAGGGGTTTTCAATGAACACTGAAGCTTTCTTT.

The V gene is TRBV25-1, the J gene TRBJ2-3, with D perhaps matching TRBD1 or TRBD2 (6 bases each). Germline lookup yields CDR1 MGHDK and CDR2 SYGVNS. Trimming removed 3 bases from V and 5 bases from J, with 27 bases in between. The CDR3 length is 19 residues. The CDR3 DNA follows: TGTGCCAGCAGTGACTGGAAGTGGGCCCCCGACAGGCGGGAAGATACGCAGTATTTT. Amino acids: CASSDWKWAPDRREDTQYF.

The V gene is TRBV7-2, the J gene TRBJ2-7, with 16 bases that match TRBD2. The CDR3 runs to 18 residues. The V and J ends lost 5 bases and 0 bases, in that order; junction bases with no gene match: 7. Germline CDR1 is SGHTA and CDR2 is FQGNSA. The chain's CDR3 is CASSVGTSGRVYSYEQYF. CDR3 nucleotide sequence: TGTGCCAGCAGCGTAGGGACTAGCGGGAGGGTTTACTCCTACGAGCAGTACTTC. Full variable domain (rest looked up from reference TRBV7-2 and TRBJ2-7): GAGVSQSPSNKVTEKGKDVELRCDPISGHTALYWYRQSLGQGLEFLIYFQGNSAPDKSGLPSDRFSAERTGGSVSTLTIQRTQQEDSAVYLCASSVGTSGRVYSYEQYFGPGTRLTVT.

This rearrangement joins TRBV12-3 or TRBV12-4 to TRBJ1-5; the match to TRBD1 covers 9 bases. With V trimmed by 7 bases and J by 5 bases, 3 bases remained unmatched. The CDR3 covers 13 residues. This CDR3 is CASKQGAYQPQHF. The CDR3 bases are TGTGCCAGCAAACAGGGGGCCTATCAGCCCCAGCATTTT.

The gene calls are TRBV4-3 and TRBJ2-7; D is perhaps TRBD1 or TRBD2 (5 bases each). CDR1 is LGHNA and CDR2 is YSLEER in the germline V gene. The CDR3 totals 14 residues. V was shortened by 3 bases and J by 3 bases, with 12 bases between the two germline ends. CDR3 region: CASSQGWGRYEQYF. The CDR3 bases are TGCGCCAGCAGCCAGGGGTGGGGACGCTACGAGCAGTACTTC.

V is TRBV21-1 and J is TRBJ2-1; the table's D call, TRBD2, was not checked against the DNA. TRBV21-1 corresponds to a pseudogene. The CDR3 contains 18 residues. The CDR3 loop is CASSKPAGVQILGNEQFF. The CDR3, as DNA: TGTGCCAGCAGCAAACCAGCGGGAGTCCAAATATTAGGGAATGAGCAGTTCTTC.

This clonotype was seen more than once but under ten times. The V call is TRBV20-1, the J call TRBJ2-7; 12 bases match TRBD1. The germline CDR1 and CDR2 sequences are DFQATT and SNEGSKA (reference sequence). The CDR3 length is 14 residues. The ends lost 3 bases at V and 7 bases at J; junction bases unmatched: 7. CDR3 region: CSARTGTGGGEQYF. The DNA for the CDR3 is TGCAGTGCTAGGACCGGGACAGGGGGCGGTGAGCAGTACTTC.

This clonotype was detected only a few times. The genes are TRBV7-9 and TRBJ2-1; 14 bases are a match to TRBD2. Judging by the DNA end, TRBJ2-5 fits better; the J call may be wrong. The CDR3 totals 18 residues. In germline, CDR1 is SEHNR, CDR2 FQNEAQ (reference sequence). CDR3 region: CASSPGGLAGAYQETQYF. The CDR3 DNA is TGTGCCAGCAGCCCCGGGGGACTAGCGGGGGCGTATCAAGAGACCCAGTACTTC.

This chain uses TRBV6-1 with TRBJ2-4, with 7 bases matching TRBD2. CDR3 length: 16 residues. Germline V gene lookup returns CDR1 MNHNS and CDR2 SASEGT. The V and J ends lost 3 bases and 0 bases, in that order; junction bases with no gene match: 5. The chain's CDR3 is CASSDAPGGAKNIQYF. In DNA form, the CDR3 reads TGTGCCAGCAGTGATGCTCCGGGAGGAGCCAAAAACATTCAGTACTTC.

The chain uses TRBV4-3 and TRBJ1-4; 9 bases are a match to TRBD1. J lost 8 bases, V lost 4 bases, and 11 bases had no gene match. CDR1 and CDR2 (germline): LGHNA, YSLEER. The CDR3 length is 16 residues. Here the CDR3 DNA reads TGCGCCAGCAGCCGCAAAACCGGGACAGGGAACGAAAAACTGTTTTTT. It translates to CASSRKTGTGNEKLFF.